The present TCR beta chain was sequenced within a study of beta chain features in type 1 diabetes. V was cut by 8 bases and J by 3 bases, with 13 bases left in between. This CDR3 is built from 13 residues. Germline CDR1 and CDR2: SEHNR and FQNEAQ (reference sequence). This clone came up many times. Sequencing targeted expressed TCRB transcripts, as all isolated RNA had been reverse transcribed. Sequencing was performed with immunoSEQ multiplex PCR; in TCRdb, only in-frame clones are kept and a portion is missing. Counted here are 310,000 or so clones, 7% to 9% occurring once; the ten biggest clones make up under 0.5%.

The rearrangement joins TRBV7-9 to TRBJ2-5; TRBD2 is a possible D gene (6 bases). The sequenced sample consisted of central memory CD4+ T cells from blood. This TCR was sampled from a woman between 18 and 29 years old in good health. The CDR3 loop is CASSRPGEETQYF. The CDR3 DNA reads TGTGCCAGCTCTCGGCCGGGGGAAGAGACCCAGTACTTC.